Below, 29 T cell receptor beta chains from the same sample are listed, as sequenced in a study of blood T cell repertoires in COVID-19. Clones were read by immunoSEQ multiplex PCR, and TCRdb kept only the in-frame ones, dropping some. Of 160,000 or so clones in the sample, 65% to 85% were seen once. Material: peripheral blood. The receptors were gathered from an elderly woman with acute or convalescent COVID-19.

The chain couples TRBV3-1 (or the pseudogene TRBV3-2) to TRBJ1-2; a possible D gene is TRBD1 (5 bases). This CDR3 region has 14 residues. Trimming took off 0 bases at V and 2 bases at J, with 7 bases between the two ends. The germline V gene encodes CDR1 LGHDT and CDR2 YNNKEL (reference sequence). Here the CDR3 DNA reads TGTGCCAGCAGCCAAGATCAGGGCAACTATGGCTACACCTTC. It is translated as CASSQDQGNYGYTF.

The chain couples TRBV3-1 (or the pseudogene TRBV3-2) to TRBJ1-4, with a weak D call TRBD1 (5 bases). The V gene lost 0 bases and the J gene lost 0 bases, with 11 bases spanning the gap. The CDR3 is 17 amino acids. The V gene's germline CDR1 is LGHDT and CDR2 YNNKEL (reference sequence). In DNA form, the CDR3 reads TGTGCCAGCAGCCAAGAAGGGACTCCCGCAACTAATGAAAAACTGTTTTTT. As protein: CASSQEGTPATNEKLFF.

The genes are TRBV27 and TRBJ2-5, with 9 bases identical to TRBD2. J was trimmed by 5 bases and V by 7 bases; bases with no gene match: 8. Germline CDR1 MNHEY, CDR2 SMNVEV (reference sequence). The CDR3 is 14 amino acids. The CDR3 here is CASTAGGLRETQYF. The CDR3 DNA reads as TGTGCCAGCACGGCGGGAGGGCTTCGTGAGACCCAGTACTTC.

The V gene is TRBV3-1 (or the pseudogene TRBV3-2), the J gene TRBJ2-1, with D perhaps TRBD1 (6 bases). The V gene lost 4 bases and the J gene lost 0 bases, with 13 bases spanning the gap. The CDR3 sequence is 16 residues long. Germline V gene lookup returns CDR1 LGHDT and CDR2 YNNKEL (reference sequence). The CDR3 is CASSPGTGSSYNEQFF. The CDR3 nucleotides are TGTGCCAGCAGCCCCGGAACAGGGAGCTCCTACAATGAGCAGTTCTTC.

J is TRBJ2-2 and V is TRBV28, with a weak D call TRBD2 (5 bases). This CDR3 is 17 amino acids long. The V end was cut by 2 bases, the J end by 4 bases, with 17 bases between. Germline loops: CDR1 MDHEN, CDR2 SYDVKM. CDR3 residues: CASSLIYGQRGTGELFF. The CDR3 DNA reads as TGTGCCAGCAGTTTAATCTACGGTCAACGGGGCACCGGGGAGCTGTTTTTT.

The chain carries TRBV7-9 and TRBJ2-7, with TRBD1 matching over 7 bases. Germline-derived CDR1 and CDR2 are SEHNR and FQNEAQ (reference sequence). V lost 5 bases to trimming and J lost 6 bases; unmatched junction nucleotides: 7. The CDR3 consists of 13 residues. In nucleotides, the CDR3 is TGTGCCAGCAGCCTTGGGACAGCAGGCGAGCAGTACTTC. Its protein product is CASSLGTAGEQYF.

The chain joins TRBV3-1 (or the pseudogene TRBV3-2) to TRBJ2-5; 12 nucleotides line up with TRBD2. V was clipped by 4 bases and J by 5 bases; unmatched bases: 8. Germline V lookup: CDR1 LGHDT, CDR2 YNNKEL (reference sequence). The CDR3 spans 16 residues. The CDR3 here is CASSRVTSGGFETQYF. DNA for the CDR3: TGTGCCAGCAGCCGGGTGACTAGCGGGGGTTTTGAGACCCAGTACTTC.

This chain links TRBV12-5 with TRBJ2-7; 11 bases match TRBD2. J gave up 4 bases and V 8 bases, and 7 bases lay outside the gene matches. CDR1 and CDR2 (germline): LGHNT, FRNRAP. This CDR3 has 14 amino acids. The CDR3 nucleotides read TGTGCTAGTCTGGGTCTAGCGGGAGGTTACGAGCAGTACTTC. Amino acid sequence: CASLGLAGGYEQYF.

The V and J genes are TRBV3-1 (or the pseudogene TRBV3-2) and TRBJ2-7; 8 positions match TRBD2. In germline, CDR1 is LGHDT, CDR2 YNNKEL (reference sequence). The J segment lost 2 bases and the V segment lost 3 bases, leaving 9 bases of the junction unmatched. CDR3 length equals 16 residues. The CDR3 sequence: CASSQRGSGDPYEQYF. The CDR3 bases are TGTGCCAGCAGCCAGAGGGGTAGCGGGGACCCCTACGAGCAGTACTTC.

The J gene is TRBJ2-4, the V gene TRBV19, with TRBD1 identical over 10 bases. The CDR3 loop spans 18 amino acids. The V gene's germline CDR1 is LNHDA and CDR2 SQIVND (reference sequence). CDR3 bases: TGTGGGGGTGAGAGTGCACCTGGGCGGGGGACAGGGGATAACATTCAGTACTTC. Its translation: CGGESAPGRGTGDNIQYF.

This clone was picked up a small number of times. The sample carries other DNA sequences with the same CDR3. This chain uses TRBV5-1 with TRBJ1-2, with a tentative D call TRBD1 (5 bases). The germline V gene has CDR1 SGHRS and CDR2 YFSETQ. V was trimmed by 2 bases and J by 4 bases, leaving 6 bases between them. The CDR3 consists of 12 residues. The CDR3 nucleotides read TGCGCCAGCAGCTTAGACAGCTATGGCTACACCTTC. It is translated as CASSLDSYGYTF.

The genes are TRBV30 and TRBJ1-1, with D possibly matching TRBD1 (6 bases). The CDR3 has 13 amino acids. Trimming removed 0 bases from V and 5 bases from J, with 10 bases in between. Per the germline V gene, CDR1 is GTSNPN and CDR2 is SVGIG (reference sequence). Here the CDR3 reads CAWSVGGGTEAFF. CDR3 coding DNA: TGTGCCTGGAGTGTAGGGGGGGGTACTGAAGCTTTCTTT.

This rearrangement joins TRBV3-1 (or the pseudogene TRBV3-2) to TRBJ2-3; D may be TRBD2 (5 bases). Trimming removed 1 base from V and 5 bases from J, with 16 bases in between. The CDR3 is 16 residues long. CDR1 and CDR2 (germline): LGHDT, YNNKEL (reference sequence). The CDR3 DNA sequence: TGTGCCAGCAGCCAAGGGACTGGACTGGGGAAAGATACGCAGTATTTT. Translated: CASSQGTGLGKDTQYF.

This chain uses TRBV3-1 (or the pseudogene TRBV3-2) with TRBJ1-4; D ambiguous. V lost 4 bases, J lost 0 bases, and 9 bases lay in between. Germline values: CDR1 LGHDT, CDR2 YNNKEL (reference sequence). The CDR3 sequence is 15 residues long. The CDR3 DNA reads TGTGCCAGCAGCCCGACTGTGGCAACTAATGAAAAACTGTTTTTT. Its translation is CASSPTVATNEKLFF.

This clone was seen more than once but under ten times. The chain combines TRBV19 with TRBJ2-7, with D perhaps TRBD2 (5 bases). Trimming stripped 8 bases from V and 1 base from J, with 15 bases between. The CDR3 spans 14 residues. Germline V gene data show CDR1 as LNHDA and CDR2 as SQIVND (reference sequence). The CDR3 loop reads CASALGGGSYEQYF. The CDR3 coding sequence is TGTGCCAGTGCTCTGGGCGGCGGGTCCTACGAGCAGTACTTC.

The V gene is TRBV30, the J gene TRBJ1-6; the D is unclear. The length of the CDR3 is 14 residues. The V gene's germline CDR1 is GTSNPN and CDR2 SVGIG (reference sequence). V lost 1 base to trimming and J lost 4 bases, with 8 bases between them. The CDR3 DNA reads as TGTGCCTGGAGTGCCGGGAGGTATAATTCACCCCTCCACTTT. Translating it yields CAWSAGRYNSPLHF.

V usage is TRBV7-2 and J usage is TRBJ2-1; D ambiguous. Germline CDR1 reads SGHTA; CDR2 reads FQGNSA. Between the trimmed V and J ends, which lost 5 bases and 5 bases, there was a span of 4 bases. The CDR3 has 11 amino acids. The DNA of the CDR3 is TGTGCCAGCAGCAAGCACAATGAGCAGTTCTTC. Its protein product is CASSKHNEQFF.

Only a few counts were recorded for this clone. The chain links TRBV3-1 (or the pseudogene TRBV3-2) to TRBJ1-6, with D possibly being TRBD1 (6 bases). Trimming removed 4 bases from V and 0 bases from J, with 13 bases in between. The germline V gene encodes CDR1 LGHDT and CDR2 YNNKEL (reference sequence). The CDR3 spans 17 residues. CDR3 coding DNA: TGTGCCAGCAGCCTAGGGGGGGTGAGCTCCTATAATTCACCCCTCCACTTT. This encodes CASSLGGVSSYNSPLHF.

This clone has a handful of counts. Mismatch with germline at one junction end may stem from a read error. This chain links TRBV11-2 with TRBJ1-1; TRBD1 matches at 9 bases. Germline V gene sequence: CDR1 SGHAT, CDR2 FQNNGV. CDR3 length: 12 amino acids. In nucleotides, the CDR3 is TGTGCCAGCAGCTTGGCCGGGACAGGGCTGGGGTTT. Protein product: CASSLAGTGLGF.

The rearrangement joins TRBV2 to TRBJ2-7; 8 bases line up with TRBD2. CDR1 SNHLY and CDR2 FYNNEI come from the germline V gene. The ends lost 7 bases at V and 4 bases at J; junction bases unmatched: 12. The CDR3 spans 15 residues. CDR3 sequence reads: CASTPAVAGKYEQYF. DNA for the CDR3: TGTGCCAGCACTCCCGCGGTAGCGGGAAAATACGAGCAGTACTTC.

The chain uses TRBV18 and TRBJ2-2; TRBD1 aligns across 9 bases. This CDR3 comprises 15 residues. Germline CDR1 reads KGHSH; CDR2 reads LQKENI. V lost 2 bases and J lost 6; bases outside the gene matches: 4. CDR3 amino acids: CASSPGTGRPGELFF. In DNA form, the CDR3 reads TGTGCCAGCTCACCAGGGACAGGGAGGCCCGGGGAGCTGTTTTTT.

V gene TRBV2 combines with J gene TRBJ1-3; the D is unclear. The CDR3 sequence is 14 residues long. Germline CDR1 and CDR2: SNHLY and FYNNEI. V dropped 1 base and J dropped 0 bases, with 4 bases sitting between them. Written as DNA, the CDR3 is TGTGCCAGCAGTGAAGGGCACTCTGGAAACACCATATATTTT. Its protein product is CASSEGHSGNTIYF.

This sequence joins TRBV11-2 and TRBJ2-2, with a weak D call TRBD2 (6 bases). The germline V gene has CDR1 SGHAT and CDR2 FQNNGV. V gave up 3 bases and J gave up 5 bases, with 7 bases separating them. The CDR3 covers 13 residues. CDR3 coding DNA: TGTGCCAGCAGCTTGGGGAGGACCGGGGAGCTGTTTTTT. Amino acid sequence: CASSLGRTGELFF.

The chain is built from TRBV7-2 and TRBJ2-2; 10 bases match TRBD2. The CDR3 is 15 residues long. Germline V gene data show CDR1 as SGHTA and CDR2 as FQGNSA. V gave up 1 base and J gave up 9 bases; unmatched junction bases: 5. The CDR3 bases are TGTGCCAGCAGCTTAGAAAGCGGGAGGGCCAGGGAGCTGTTTTTT. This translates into CASSLESGRARELFF.

CDR3: CASSLGGAGVGETQYF. The CDR3 nucleotides are TGTGCCAGCAGCTTAGGGGGCGCGGGAGTAGGAGAGACCCAGTACTTC. The rearrangement links TRBV7-2 to TRBJ2-5, with TRBD2 identical over 7 bases. The CDR3 contains 16 residues. Trimming cost V 1 base and J 4 bases; bases outside gene matches: 9. Per germline, CDR1 SGHTA and CDR2 FQGNSA. The full variable domain, completed using reference TRBV7-2 and TRBJ2-5, is GAGVSQSPSNKVTEKGKDVELRCDPISGHTALYWYRQSLGQGLEFLIYFQGNSAPDKSGLPSDRFSAERTGGSVSTLTIQRTQQEDSAVYLCASSLGGAGVGETQYFGPGTRLLVL.

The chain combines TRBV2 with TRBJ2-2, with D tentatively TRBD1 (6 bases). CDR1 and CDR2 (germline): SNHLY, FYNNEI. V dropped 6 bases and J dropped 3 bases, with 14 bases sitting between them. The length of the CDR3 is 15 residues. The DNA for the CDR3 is TGTGCCAGCAGCCTCCCCGGACAGCACACCGGGGAGCTGTTTTTT. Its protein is CASSLPGQHTGELFF.

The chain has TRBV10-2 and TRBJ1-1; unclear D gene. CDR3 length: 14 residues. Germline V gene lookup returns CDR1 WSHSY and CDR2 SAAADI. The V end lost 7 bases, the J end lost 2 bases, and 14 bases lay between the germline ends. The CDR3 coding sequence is TGCGCCAGCATCCGAGGGAGTGAAAACACTGAAGCTTTCTTT. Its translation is CASIRGSENTEAFF.

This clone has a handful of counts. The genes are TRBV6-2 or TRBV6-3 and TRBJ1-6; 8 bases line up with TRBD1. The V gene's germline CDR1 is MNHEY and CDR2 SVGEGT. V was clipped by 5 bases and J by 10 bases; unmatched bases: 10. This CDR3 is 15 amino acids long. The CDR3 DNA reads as TGTGCCAGCAGTCCAATTCGACAGGGGCGCTCACCCCTCCACTTT. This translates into CASSPIRQGRSPLHF.

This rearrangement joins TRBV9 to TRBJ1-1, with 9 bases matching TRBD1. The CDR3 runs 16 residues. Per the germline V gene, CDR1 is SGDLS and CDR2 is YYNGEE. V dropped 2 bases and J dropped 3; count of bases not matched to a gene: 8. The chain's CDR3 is CASSVSQGAMDTEAFF. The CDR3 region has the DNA TGTGCCAGCAGCGTCTCACAGGGGGCAATGGACACTGAAGCTTTCTTT. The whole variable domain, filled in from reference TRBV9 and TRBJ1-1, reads DSGVTQTPKHLITATGQRVTLRCSPRSGDLSVYWYQQSLDQGLQFLIQYYNGEERAKGNILERFSAQQFPDLHSELNLSSLELGDSALYFCASSVSQGAMDTEAFFGQGTRLTVV.